The rows below give T cell receptor beta chains drawn from one sample of a study of graft-versus-host responses after intestinal transplantation. Sequencing used immunoSEQ multiplex PCR; TCRdb keeps in-frame clones, though not all of them. The table includes about 6,900 clones, around 23% detected once. Source: alloreactive CD4+ T cells from a mixed lymphocyte reaction culture, taken before transplantation. The receptors stem from a human patient who was an organ donor for intestinal transplantation. CDR3s include the opening cysteine and the closing phenylalanine or tryptophan. The D gene is left open where the match is weak. Clone size is stated in some rows and not others, as once, few, many or a class when expanded.

v_call	d_call	clone_size	j_call	cdr3_nt	cdr3_aa
TRBV28	-	-	TRBJ2-7	TGTGCCAGCAGTTTACCAGGCTACGAGCAGTACTTC	CASSLPGYEQYF
TRBV13	TRBD2	-	TRBJ2-1	TGTGCCAGCAGTTGGGGACTACCGAATGAGCAGTTCTTC	CASSWGLPNEQFF
TRBV29-1	TRBD2	medium-sized	TRBJ2-1	TGCAGCGTCGATACCGGGACTAGCGAGCACTACAATGAGCAGTTCTTC	CSVDTGTSEHYNEQFF
TRBV7-8	TRBD2	-	TRBJ2-7	TGTGCCAGCAGCTTAGAGGGAGGGCGTGAGCAGTACTTC	CASSLEGGREQYF
TRBV19	TRBD1	few	TRBJ1-6	TGTGCCAGTAGACGGACAGGGGGCGATTTTGGTTCACCCCTCCACTTT	CASRRTGGDFGSPLHF
TRBV7-3	-	medium-sized	TRBJ1-5	TGTGCCAGCAGCTTACTTTGGGGCCAGGGCCCCAATCAGCCCCAGCATTTT	CASSLLWGQGPNQPQHF
TRBV4-2	-	few	TRBJ1-5	TGTGCCAGCAGCTTAGAACAGCTTAGGCCCCAGCATTTT	CASSLEQLRPQHF
TRBV4-3	-	few	TRBJ2-3	TGCGCCAGCAGCCAAGCACAGGAGGCAACAGATACGCAGTATTTT	CASSQAQEATDTQYF
TRBV11-2	-	few	TRBJ2-3	TGTGCCAGCAGCTCGTGGGAAACAGATACGCAGTATTTT	CASSSWETDTQYF
TRBV6-6	-	few	TRBJ2-3	TGTGCCAGCGGTAGTCGCACAGATACGCAGTATTTT	CASGSRTDTQYF
TRBV11-2	TRBD2	-	TRBJ2-3	TGTGCCAGCAGCCGGGGACTAGTTGGGGGAGATACGCAGTATTTT	CASSRGLVGGDTQYF
TRBV18	TRBD1	few	TRBJ1-3	TGTGCCAGCTCACCACTGACCGGGACAGGGAACGGAAACACCATATATTTT	CASSPLTGTGNGNTIYF
TRBV28	TRBD2	medium-sized	TRBJ2-5	TGTGCCAGCAGTTTGTCCCCCCCGGGACTAGTAGGAATGCTGGAGACCCAGTACTTC	CASSLSPPGLVGMLETQYF
TRBV15	-	-	TRBJ2-7	TGTGCCACCAGCAGAGAGCTGCACAGCTCCTACGAGCAGTACTTC	CATSRELHSSYEQYF
TRBV6-4	TRBD1	-	TRBJ1-2	TGTGCCAGCAGTGATTGGACGACAGGGGTATTATGGGGCTACACCTTC	CASSDWTTGVLWGYTF
TRBV7-9	-	few	TRBJ2-1	TGTGCCAGCAGCTCGACAGGTTCCTACAATGAGCAGTTCTTC	CASSSTGSYNEQFF